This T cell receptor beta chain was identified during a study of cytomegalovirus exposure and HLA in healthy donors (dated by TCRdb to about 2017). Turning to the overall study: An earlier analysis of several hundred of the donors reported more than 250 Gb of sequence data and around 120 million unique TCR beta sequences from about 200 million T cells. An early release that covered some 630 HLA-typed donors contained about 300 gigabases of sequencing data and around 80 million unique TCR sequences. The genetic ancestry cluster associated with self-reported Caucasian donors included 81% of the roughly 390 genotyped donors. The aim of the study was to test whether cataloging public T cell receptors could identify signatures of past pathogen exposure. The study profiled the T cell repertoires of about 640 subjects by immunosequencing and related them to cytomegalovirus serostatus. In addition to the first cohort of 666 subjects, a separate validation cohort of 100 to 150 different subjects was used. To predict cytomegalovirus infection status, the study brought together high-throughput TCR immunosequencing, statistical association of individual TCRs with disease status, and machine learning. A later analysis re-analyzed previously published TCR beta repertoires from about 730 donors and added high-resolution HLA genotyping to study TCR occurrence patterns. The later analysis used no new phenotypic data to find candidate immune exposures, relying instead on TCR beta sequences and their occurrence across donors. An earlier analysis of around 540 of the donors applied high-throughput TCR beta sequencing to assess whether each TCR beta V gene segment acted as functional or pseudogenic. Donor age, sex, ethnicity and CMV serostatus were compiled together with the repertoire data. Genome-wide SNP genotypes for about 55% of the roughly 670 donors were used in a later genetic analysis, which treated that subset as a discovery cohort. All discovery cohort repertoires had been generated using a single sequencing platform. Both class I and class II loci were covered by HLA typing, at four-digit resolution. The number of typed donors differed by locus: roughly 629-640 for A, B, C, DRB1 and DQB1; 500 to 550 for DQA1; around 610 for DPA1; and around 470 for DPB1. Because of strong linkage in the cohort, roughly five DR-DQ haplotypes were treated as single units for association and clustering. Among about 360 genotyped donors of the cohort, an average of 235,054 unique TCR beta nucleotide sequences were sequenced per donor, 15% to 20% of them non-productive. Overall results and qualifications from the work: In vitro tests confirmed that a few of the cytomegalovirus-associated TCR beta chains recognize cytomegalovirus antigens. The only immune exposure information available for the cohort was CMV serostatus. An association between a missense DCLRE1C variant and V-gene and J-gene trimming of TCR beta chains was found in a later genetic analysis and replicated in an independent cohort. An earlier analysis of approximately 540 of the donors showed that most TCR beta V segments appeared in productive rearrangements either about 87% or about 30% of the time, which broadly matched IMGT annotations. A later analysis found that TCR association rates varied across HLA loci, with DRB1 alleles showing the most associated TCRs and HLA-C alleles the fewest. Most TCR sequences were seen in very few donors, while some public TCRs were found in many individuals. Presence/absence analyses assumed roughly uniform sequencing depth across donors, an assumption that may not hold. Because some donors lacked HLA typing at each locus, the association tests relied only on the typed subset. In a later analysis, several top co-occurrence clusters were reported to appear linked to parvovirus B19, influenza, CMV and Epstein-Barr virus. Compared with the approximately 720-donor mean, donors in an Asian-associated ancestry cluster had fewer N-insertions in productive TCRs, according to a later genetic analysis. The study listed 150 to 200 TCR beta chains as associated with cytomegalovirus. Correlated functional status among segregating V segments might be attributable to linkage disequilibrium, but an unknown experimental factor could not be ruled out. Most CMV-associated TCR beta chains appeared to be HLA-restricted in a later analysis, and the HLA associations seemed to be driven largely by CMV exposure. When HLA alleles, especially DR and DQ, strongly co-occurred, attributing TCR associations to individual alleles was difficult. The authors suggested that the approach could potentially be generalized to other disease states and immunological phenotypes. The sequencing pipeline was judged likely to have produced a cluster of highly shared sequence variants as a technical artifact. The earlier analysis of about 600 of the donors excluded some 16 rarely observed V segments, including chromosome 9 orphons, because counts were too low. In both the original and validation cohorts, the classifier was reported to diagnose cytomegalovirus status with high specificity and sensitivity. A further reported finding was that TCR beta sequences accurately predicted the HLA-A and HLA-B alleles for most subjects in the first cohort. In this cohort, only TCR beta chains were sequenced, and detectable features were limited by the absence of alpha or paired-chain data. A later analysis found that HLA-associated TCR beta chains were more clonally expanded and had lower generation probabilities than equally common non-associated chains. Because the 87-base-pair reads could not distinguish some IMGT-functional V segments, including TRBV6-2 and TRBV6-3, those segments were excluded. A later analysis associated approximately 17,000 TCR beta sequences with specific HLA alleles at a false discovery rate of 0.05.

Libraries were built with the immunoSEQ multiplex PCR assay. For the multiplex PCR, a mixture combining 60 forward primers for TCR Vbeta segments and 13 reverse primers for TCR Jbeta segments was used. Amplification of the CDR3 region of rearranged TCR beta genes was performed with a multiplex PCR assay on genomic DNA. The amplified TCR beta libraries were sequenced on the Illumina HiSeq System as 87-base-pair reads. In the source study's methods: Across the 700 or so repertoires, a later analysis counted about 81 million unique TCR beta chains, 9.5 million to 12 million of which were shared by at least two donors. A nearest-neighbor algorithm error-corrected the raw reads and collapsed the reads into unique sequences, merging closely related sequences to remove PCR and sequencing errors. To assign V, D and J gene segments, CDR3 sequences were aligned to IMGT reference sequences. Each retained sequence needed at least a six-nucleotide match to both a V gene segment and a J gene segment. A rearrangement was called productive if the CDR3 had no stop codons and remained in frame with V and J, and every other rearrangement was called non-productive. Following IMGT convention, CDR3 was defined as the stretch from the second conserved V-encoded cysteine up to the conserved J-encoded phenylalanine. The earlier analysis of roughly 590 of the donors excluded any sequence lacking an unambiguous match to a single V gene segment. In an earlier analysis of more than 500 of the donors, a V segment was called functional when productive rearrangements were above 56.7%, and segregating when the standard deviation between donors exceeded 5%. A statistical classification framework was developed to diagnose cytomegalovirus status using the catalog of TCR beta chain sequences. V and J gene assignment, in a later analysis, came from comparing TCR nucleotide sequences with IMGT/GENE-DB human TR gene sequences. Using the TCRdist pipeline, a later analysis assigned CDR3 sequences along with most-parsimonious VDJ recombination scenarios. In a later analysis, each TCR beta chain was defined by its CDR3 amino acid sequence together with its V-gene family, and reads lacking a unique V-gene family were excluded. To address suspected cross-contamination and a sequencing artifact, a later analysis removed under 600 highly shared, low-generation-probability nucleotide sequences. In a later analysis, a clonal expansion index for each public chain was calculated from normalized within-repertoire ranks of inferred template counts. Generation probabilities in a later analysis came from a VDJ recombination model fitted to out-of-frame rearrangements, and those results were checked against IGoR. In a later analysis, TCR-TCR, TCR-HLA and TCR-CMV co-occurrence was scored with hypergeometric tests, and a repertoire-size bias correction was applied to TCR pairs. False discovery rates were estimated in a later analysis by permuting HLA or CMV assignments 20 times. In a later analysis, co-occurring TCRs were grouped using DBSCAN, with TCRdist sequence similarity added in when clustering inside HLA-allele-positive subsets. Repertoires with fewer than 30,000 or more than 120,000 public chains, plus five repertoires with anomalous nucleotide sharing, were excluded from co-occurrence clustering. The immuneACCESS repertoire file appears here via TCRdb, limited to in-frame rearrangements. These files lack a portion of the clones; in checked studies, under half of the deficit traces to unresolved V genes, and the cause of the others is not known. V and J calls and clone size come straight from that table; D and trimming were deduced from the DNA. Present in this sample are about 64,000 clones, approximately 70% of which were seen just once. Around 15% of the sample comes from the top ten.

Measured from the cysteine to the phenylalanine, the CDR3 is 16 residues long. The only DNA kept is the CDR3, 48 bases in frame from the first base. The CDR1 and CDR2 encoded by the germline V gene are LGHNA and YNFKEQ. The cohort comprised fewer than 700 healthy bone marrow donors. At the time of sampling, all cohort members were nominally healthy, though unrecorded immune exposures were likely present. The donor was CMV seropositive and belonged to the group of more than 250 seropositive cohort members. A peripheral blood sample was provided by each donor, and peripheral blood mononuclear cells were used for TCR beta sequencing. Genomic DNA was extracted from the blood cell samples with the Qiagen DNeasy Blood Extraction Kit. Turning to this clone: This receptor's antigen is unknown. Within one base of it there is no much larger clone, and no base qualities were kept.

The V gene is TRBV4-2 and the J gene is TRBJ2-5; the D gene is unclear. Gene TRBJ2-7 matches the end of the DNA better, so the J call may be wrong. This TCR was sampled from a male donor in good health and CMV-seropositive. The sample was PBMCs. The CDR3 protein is CASSPLTLPVPYEQYF. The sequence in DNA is TGTGCCAGCAGCCCATTGACTCTCCCGGTTCCCTACGAGCAGTACTTC.